This is a list of T cell receptor beta chains from one sample in a study of OX40 agonist ivuxolimab in advanced cancers. Clones were read by immunoSEQ multiplex PCR, and TCRdb kept only the in-frame ones, dropping some. The table records tens of thousands of clones, about 89% of them present only once. The specimen comprised CD4+ or CD8+ T cells sorted from blood, sampled in a trial of the OX40 agonist ivuxolimab. The receptors originated from an adult with an advanced solid tumor such as melanoma, head and neck, liver or kidney cancer. CDR3s include the opening cysteine and the closing phenylalanine or tryptophan. Fields, in order: J gene, V gene, D gene, clone size, CDR3 DNA, CDR3 protein. The D gene is left open where the match is weak. Clone size appears in some rows only: once, few, many, or a class for an expanded clone.

>TRBJ1-5|TRBV29-1|TRBD1|NA
TGCAGCGTTGTCCTTGATGCCGGGACAGGTTTTAATCAGCCCCAGCATTTT
CSVVLDAGTGFNQPQHF
>TRBJ1-1|TRBV19|NA|NA
TGTGCCAGTAGTATTAGCAGGGGCACTGAAGCTTTCTTT
CASSISRGTEAFF
>TRBJ1-1|TRBV6-6|NA|NA
TGTGCCAGCAGTTACCCACCGGAGAACACTGAAGCTTTCTTT
CASSYPPENTEAFF
>TRBJ1-2|TRBV6-5|NA|NA
TGTGCCAGCAGTTACTCGAGGCAGGGAGATGGCTACACCTTC
CASSYSRQGDGYTF
>TRBJ2-1|TRBV2|TRBD2|NA
TGTGCCAGCAGTAGGATGGGACTAGCAGTTGATGAGCAGTTCTTC
CASSRMGLAVDEQFF
>TRBJ1-5|TRBV5-6|TRBD1|NA
TGTGCCAGCAGCACCCGACAGGGAGCCTTTTACCAGCCCCAGCATTTT
CASSTRQGAFYQPQHF
>TRBJ1-5|TRBV7-9|NA|NA
TGTGCCAGCAGCCCTATGGACAGTCGGGGTCAGCCCCAGCATTTT
CASSPMDSRGQPQHF
>TRBJ2-3|TRBV10-3|TRBD2|NA
TGTGCCATCAGTGGTTCGGGGACTAGCGGGAGGAGGGTCTTAGATACGCAGTATTTT
CAISGSGTSGRRVLDTQYF
>TRBJ1-5|TRBV5-1|NA|NA
TGCGCCAGCAGCCTGGGGGACCTTGAACGGCAGCCCCAGCATTTT
CASSLGDLERQPQHF
>TRBJ2-1|TRBV30|TRBD2|NA
TGTGCCTGGAGTCAGACTAGCAGTGAGCAGTTCTTC
CAWSQTSSEQFF
>TRBJ1-2|TRBV28|TRBD1|once
TGTGCCAGCAGTTTAAACAGGGGGCTCAGCTATGGCTACACCTTC
CASSLNRGLSYGYTF
>TRBJ2-3|TRBV4-1|NA|NA
TGCGCCAGCAGCCGATCTACAGATACGCAGTATTTT
CASSRSTDTQYF
>TRBJ2-3|TRBV11-2|NA|NA
TGTGCCAGCAGAGCCGGTGTTAGGGGTGATACGCAGTATTTT
CASRAGVRGDTQYF
>TRBJ2-7|TRBV18|NA|NA
TGTGCCAGCTCACCACCGGAACGGATCTACGAGCAGTACTTC
CASSPPERIYEQYF
>TRBJ1-1|TRBV6-5|NA|NA
TGTGCCAGCAGACCCTCAGGAGGAACTGAAGCTTTCTTT
CASRPSGGTEAFF